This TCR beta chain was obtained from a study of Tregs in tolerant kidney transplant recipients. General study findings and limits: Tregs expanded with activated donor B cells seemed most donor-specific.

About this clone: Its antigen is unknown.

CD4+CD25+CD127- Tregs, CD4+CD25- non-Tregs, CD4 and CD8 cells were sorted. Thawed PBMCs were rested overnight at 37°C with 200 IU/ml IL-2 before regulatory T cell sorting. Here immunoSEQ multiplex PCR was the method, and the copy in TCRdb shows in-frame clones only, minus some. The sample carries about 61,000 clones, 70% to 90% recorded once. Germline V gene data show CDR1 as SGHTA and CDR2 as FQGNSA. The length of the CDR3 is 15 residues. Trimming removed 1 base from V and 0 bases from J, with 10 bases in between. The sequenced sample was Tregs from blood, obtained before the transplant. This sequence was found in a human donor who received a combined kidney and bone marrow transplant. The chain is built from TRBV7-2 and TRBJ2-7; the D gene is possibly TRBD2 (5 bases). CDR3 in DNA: TGTGCCAGCAGCTTAGAACCGGGGAGCTCCTACGAGCAGTACTTC. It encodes CASSLEPGSSYEQYF.